The 31 T cell receptor beta chains listed next were all sequenced from one sample in a study of cytomegalovirus exposure and HLA in healthy donors. Amplification used 60 Vbeta primers and 13 Jbeta primers. Sequencing used immunoSEQ multiplex PCR; TCRdb keeps in-frame clones, though not all of them. Altogether more than 80,000 clones are present, roughly 74% being singletons, with the ten largest covering 13% to 15%. Material: PBMCs. The receptor source for this set is a woman in her 70s in good health and CMV-seropositive.

This clone showed up just once. This chain links TRBV11-2 with TRBJ2-5; TRBD1 matches at 7 bases. Germline V gene sequence: CDR1 SGHAT, CDR2 FQNNGV. The CDR3 runs 14 residues. J gave up 11 bases and V 1 base, and 10 bases lay outside the gene matches. CDR3 nucleotide sequence: TGTGCCAGCAGCTTAGGACCAGGGGGATGGGAGCAGTACTTC. This codes for CASSLGPGGWEQYF.

The V and J genes are TRBV9 and TRBJ1-4; TRBD1 agrees at 9 bases. The germline CDR1 and CDR2 sequences are SGDLS and YYNGEE. This CDR3 spans 15 amino acids. V trimming: 3 bases; J trimming: 8 bases; junction bases outside the gene matches: 8. For the CDR3, the DNA is TGTGCCAGCAGCGCAACCGGGACAGGGACCGAAAAACTGTTTTTT. Translation gives CASSATGTGTEKLFF. Full variable domain (remainder filled in from reference TRBV9 and TRBJ1-4): DSGVTQTPKHLITATGQRVTLRCSPRSGDLSVYWYQQSLDQGLQFLIQYYNGEERAKGNILERFSAQQFPDLHSELNLSSLELGDSALYFCASSATGTGTEKLFFGSGTQLSVL.

J is TRBJ2-3 and V is TRBV19; TRBD1 matches 8 bases. The V and J ends lost 9 bases and 1 base, in that order; junction bases with no gene match: 6. CDR1 LNHDA and CDR2 SQIVND come from the germline V gene (reference sequence). The CDR3 is made up of 14 amino acids. The CDR3 DNA reads TGTGCCAGCACCCCGACAGGGGGCACAGATACGCAGTATTTT. Translated, it gives CASTPTGGTDTQYF.

This chain links TRBV5-6 with TRBJ1-5, with D maybe TRBD1 (5 bases). The V end lost 4 bases, the J end lost 0 bases, and 11 bases lay between the germline ends. The CDR3 consists of 15 residues. Germline CDR1 SGHDT, CDR2 YYEEEE. The CDR3 sequence: CASSETGDSNQPQHF. In DNA form, the CDR3 reads TGTGCCAGCAGCGAAACAGGAGATAGCAATCAGCCCCAGCATTTT.

The chain combines TRBV27 with TRBJ2-1, with D uncertain. The CDR3 sequence is 15 residues long. V lost 5 bases, J lost 2 bases, and 13 bases lay in between. The germline V gene encodes CDR1 MNHEY and CDR2 SMNVEV (reference sequence). The CDR3 spells CASSLRFLPYNEQFF. Here the CDR3 DNA reads TGTGCCAGCAGTCTACGGTTTCTACCCTACAATGAGCAGTTCTTC.

The chain couples TRBV7-6 to TRBJ2-3; tentatively, D is TRBD2 (7 bases). Trimming stripped 3 bases from V and 6 bases from J, with 10 bases between. Germline V lookup: CDR1 SGHVS, CDR2 FNYEAQ. This CDR3 has 13 residues. The CDR3 DNA reads as TGTGCCAGCAGCTTTAGGGGGGGGGATACGCAGTATTTT. It is translated as CASSFRGGDTQYF.

This chain uses TRBV6-6 with TRBJ1-5; tentatively, D is TRBD1 (5 bases). This CDR3 comprises 15 residues. Per the germline V gene, CDR1 is MNHNY and CDR2 is SVGAGI (reference sequence). Trimming took 6 bases from V and 0 from J, leaving 12 bases between them. The CDR3 reads CASSSDSHSNQPQHF. The CDR3 nucleotides read TGTGCCAGCAGCTCTGACAGTCATAGCAATCAGCCCCAGCATTTT.

V and J are TRBV19 and TRBJ1-5; 10 nucleotides line up with TRBD1. CDR1 and CDR2 from the germline V gene are LNHDA and SQIVND (reference sequence). V was clipped by 6 bases and J by 6 bases; unmatched bases: 2. The CDR3 is made up of 13 amino acids. In DNA, the CDR3 is TGTGCCAGTAGCGGGACAGGGGTTCAGCCCCAGCATTTT. Amino acids: CASSGTGVQPQHF.

The rearrangement joins TRBV11-3 to TRBJ2-3, with TRBD1 identical over 7 bases. The CDR3 covers 14 residues. V was clipped by 3 bases and J by 5 bases; unmatched bases: 5. Germline V lookup: CDR1 SGHNT, CDR2 YENEEA. CDR3 residues: CASSFSTGVDTQYF. In nucleotides, the CDR3 is TGTGCCAGCAGCTTTTCAACAGGGGTAGATACGCAGTATTTT.

There are a few counts of this clone. This sequence joins TRBV18 and TRBJ1-3, with D uncertain. This CDR3 is 16 amino acids long. Deletions cut 2 bases from V and 0 bases from J, with 11 bases between. In germline, CDR1 is KGHSH, CDR2 LQKENI. Here the CDR3 reads CASSPVDTSSGNTIYF. Here the CDR3 DNA reads TGTGCCAGCTCACCAGTCGACACCAGCTCTGGAAACACCATATATTTT. The full variable domain, with the rest looked up from reference TRBV18 and TRBJ1-3, is NAGVMQNPRHLVRRRGQEARLRCSPMKGHSHVYWYRQLPEEGLKFMVYLQKENIIDESGMPKERFSAEFPKEGPSILRIQQVVRGDSAAYFCASSPVDTSSGNTIYFGEGSWLTVV.

This clone was seen at least ten times. The chain has TRBV7-2 and TRBJ1-5, with D perhaps TRBD1 (6 bases). The V end was cut by 5 bases, the J end by 2 bases, with 10 bases between. Germline V gene lookup returns CDR1 SGHTA and CDR2 FQGNSA. This CDR3 contains 14 residues. The CDR3 loop reads CASSPSGGNQPQHF. The CDR3, as DNA: TGTGCCAGCAGCCCCTCAGGGGGCAATCAGCCCCAGCATTTT.

This chain joins TRBV6-1 and TRBJ1-5; D is unclear. V was shortened by 4 bases and J by 4 bases, with 14 bases between the two germline ends. This CDR3 has 15 residues. Germline-derived CDR1 and CDR2 are MNHNS and SASEGT. DNA for the CDR3: TGTGCCAGCAGTGTAGAGACACTCCCTAATCAGCCCCAGCATTTT. Protein sequence: CASSVETLPNQPQHF.

Written as DNA, the CDR3 is TGCGCCAGCAGCCACCGCAGGGGAGGGCCTGGCAAACTGTTTTTT. Translated: CASSHRRGGPGKLFF. The chain recombines TRBV4-3 with TRBJ1-4; a possible D gene is TRBD1 (6 bases). Trimming took off 3 bases at V and 11 bases at J, with 19 bases between the two ends. The CDR3 is 15 amino acids. Germline CDR1 and CDR2: LGHNA and YSLEER.

The V and J genes are TRBV27 and TRBJ2-5; TRBD2 agrees at 9 bases. The J segment lost 1 base and the V segment lost 2 bases, leaving 8 bases of the junction unmatched. CDR1 is MNHEY, CDR2 SMNVEV, per germline (reference sequence). The CDR3 consists of 17 residues. In nucleotides, the CDR3 is TGTGCCAGCAGTTTAGGGCTAGCGGGGACCAGCCAAGAGACCCAGTACTTC. Its translation: CASSLGLAGTSQETQYF.

V is TRBV5-8 and J is TRBJ1-2, with a possible D match to TRBD1 (6 bases). V shed 0 bases and J shed 8 bases, with 14 bases lying between them. The CDR3 runs 14 residues. Germline CDR1 is SGHTS and CDR2 is YDEGEE. For the CDR3, the DNA is TGTGCCAGCAGCTTGGTCGGGACACCTTCGGGCTACACCTTC. It codes for CASSLVGTPSGYTF.

The V and J genes are TRBV12-5 and TRBJ2-4, with TRBD1 matching 8 bases. Per germline, CDR1 LGHNT and CDR2 FRNRAP. The V segment lost 1 base and the J segment 0 bases; nucleotides outside the gene matches: 8. CDR3 length: 18 amino acids. CDR3 DNA: TGTGCTAGTGGTTTGGACGCCGGACAGGGATTAGCCAAAAACATTCAGTACTTC. It codes for CASGLDAGQGLAKNIQYF.

V is TRBV18 and J is TRBJ1-6, with unresolved D. Deletions cut 6 bases from V and 7 bases from J, with 13 bases between. CDR3 length: 14 residues. Germline loops: CDR1 KGHSH, CDR2 LQKENI. CDR3 nucleotide sequence: TGTGCCAGCTCCCCCGGAGGGTTAAATTCACCCCTCCACTTT. It specifies CASSPGGLNSPLHF.

V is TRBV4-1 and J is TRBJ1-6, with TRBD1 as a possible D gene (6 bases). There are 19 residues in the CDR3. Between the trimmed V and J ends, which lost 1 base and 0 bases, there was a span of 16 bases. Germline V gene data show CDR1 as MGHRA and CDR2 as YSYEKL. CDR3 DNA: TGCGCCAGCAGCCAAGTTCACAGGGACGGTAGCTCCTATAATTCACCCCTCCACTTT. Its translation: CASSQVHRDGSSYNSPLHF.

The chain joins TRBV30 to TRBJ2-6, with 9 bases fitting TRBD1. The CDR3 is made up of 18 amino acids. Germline assignment: CDR1 GTSNPN and CDR2 SVGIG (reference sequence). The V gene end was trimmed by 2 bases and the J gene end by 2 bases; junction bases not matched to a gene: 10. CDR3 nucleotides: TGTGCCTGGAGTTACCCGGGACAGGGTTCCCCTGGGGCCAACGTCCTGACTTTC. It is translated as CAWSYPGQGSPGANVLTF.

The chain couples TRBV14 to TRBJ2-2, with 9 bases lining up with TRBD2. The CDR3 is made up of 22 amino acids. Germline V CDR1 and CDR2: SGHDN, FVKESK. V dropped 0 bases and J dropped 0; count of bases not matched to a gene: 17. The CDR3 DNA follows: TGTGCCAGCAGCCAAGACGGGGACGCACTAGCGGGCCACCCGACGAACACCGGGGAGCTGTTTTTT. Protein: CASSQDGDALAGHPTNTGELFF.

V gene TRBV9 combines with J gene TRBJ2-1; 9 bases align to TRBD1. Germline CDR1 SGDLS, CDR2 YYNGEE. V shed 4 bases, J shed 8 bases, and the junction held 7 bases outside the gene matches. The CDR3 contains 14 residues. The CDR3, as DNA: TGTGCCAGCAGCTCGTGGACAGGGGTTGATGAGCAGTTCTTC. This translates into CASSSWTGVDEQFF.

DNA for the CDR3: TGTGCCAGTAGTATACCCGGGCTAGCGGGACGCGAGCAGTACTTC. Its translation is CASSIPGLAGREQYF. The chain is built from TRBV19 and TRBJ2-7, with 9 nucleotides matching TRBD2. The CDR3 has 15 amino acids. Germline lookup yields CDR1 LNHDA and CDR2 SQIVND (reference sequence). J gave up 6 bases and V 2 bases, and 8 bases lay outside the gene matches.

This clone was detected only once. The V call is TRBV28, the J call TRBJ1-2, with D possibly matching TRBD1 (5 bases). This CDR3 has 13 amino acids. Trimming shortened V by 3 bases and J by 5 bases, and 10 bases separated the two germline ends. Germline loops: CDR1 MDHEN, CDR2 SYDVKM. CDR3 amino acids: CASSLGPVYGYTF. The CDR3 DNA reads TGTGCCAGCAGTTTGGGGCCGGTTTATGGCTACACCTTC.

A single count supports this clone. This rearrangement joins TRBV5-1 to TRBJ2-1; 8 bases are a match to TRBD2. This CDR3 spans 19 amino acids. Trimming removed 1 base from V and 1 base from J; junction bases left unmatched: 13. The germline gives CDR1 SGHRS, CDR2 YFSETQ. This chain's CDR3 is CASSLSLPQGGRSYNEQFF. Written as DNA, the CDR3 is TGCGCCAGCAGCTTGAGCCTCCCCCAGGGCGGGAGGTCCTACAATGAGCAGTTCTTC.

This chain links TRBV19 with TRBJ1-6, with a possible D match to TRBD1 (5 bases). With 3 bases removed from V and 7 bases from J, the gap between germline ends came to 22 bases. The germline gives CDR1 LNHDA, CDR2 SQIVND (reference sequence). The CDR3 is 18 residues long. CDR3 in amino acids: CASSIRLIQERENSPLHF. The CDR3, as DNA: TGTGCCAGTAGTATCCGCCTGATACAGGAGAGAGAGAATTCACCCCTCCACTTT.

This chain connects TRBV30 to TRBJ2-5; a possible D gene is TRBD1 (5 bases). CDR1 and CDR2 from the germline V gene are GTSNPN and SVGIG (reference sequence). Trimming stripped 3 bases from V and 3 bases from J, with 8 bases between. The CDR3 totals 12 residues. Here the CDR3 DNA reads TGTGCCTGGAGCAGGGATGAAGAGACCCAGTACTTC. This gives the protein CAWSRDEETQYF.

This clone came up a few times. V is TRBV7-2 and J is TRBJ2-7; 11 positions match TRBD1. CDR1 SGHTA and CDR2 FQGNSA come from the germline V gene. V shed 3 bases and J 6 bases; nucleotides not matched to a gene: 4. The CDR3 sequence is 14 residues long. CDR3 amino acids: CASSFRDRGGEQYF. In DNA, the CDR3 is TGTGCCAGCAGCTTCCGGGACAGGGGGGGCGAGCAGTACTTC.

The chain uses TRBV4-1 and TRBJ2-3; perhaps TRBD2 as D (5 bases). The length of the CDR3 is 13 residues. Germline V lookup: CDR1 MGHRA, CDR2 YSYEKL. V gave up 1 base and J gave up 10 bases, with 12 bases separating them. The CDR3 DNA sequence: TGCGCCAGCAGCCAAGTTGGGAGTCAGTCGCAGTATTTT. Its translation is CASSQVGSQSQYF.

Only one count was recorded for this clone. The chain couples TRBV7-2 to TRBJ1-2; maybe TRBD1 (5 bases). The CDR3 length is 13 residues. Germline V gene sequence: CDR1 SGHTA, CDR2 FQGNSA. V was shortened by 7 bases and J by 7 bases, with 16 bases between the two germline ends. The DNA of the CDR3 is TGTGCCAGCACCGCGGCAGGGTCGCGTGGCTACACCTTC. It translates to CASTAAGSRGYTF.

The V and J genes are TRBV2 and TRBJ2-3, with D possibly TRBD2 on 5 matching bases. Germline V gene lookup returns CDR1 SNHLY and CDR2 FYNNEI. This CDR3 has 16 amino acids. V was clipped by 6 bases and J by 0 bases, with 16 bases between them. The CDR3 is CASRIGSRSSTDTQYF. The CDR3 DNA reads as TGTGCCAGCAGGATAGGGAGCCGTTCTAGCACAGATACGCAGTATTTT.

The chain carries TRBV7-3 and TRBJ2-3; 7 bases agree with TRBD2. Germline trimming cut 4 bases from V and 2 bases from J; bases unmatched to any gene: 15. CDR1 and CDR2 from the germline V gene are SGHTA and FQGTGA. The CDR3 sequence is 18 residues long. Here the CDR3 DNA reads TGTGCCAGCAGCTCGGGTCTATGGTTGCGGGGGTCCACAGATACGCAGTATTTT. Its translation: CASSSGLWLRGSTDTQYF. The complete variable domain, with remaining parts taken from reference TRBV7-3 and TRBJ2-3, reads GAGVSQTPSNKVTEKGKYVELRCDPISGHTALYWYRQSLGQGPEFLIYFQGTGAADDSGLPNDRFFAVRPEGSVSTLKIQRTERGDSAVYLCASSSGLWLRGSTDTQYFGPGTRLTVL.